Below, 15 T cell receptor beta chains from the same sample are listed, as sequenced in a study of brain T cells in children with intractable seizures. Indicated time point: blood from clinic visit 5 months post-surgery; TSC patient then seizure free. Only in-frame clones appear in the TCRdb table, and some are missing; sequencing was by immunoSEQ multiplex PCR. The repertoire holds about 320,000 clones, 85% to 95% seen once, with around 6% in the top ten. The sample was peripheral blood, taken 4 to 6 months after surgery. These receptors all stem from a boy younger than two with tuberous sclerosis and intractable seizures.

As DNA, the CDR3 is TGTGCCAGCAGCTTGGGGACTAGCGGGGGGGCACACGAGCAGTACTTC. Translation: CASSLGTSGGAHEQYF. This sequence joins TRBV5-6 and TRBJ2-7; 15 nucleotides line up with TRBD2. The trim removed 0 bases at V and 5 bases at J, leaving 3 bases unmatched. Germline loops: CDR1 SGHDT, CDR2 YYEEEE. The CDR3 consists of 16 residues. Supplemented by reference TRBV5-6 and TRBJ2-7, the full variable domain reads DAGVTQSPTHLIKTRGQQVTLRCSPKSGHDTVSWYQQALGQGPQFIFQYYEEEERQRGNFPDRFSGHQFPNYSSELNVNALLLGDSALYLCASSLGTSGGAHEQYFGPGTRLTVT.

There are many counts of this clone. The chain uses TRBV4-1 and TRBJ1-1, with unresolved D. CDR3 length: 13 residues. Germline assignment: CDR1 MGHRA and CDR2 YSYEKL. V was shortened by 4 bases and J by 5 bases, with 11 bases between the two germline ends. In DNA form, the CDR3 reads TGCGCCAGCAGCCCCTTCTCAGGAACTGAAGCTTTCTTT. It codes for CASSPFSGTEAFF.

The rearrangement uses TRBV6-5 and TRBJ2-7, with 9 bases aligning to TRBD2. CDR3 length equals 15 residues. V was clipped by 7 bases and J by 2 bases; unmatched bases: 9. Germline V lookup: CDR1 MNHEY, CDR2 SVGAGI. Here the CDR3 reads CASTYRASGTYEQYF. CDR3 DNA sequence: TGTGCCAGCACCTACAGGGCTAGCGGGACCTACGAGCAGTACTTC.

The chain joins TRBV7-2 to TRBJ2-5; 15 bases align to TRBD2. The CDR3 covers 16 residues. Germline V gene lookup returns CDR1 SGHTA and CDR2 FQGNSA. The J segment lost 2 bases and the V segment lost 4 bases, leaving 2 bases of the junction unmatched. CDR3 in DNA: TGTGCCAGCAGCTCAGGACTAGCGGGGGGGCAAGAGACCCAGTACTTC. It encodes CASSSGLAGGQETQYF.

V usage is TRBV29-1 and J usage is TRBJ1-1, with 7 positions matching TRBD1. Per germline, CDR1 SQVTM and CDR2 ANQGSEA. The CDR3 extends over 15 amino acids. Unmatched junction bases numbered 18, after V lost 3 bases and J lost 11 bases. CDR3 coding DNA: TGCAGCGTTGAGTCTCCATTTCCCCGCCAGGGGGAGGCTTTCTTT. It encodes CSVESPFPRQGEAFF.

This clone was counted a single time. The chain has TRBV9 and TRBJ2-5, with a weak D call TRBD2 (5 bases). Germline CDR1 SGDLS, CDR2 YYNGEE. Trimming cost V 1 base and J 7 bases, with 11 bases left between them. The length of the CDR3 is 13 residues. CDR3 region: CASSVNKEATQYF. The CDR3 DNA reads TGTGCCAGCAGCGTAAATAAGGAGGCGACCCAGTACTTC.

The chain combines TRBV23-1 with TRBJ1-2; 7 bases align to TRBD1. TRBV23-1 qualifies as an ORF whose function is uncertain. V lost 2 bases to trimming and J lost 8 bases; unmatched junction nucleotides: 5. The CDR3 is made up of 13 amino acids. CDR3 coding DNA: TGCGCCAGCAGTCAACTGGCAGGGGGGGGCTACACCTTC. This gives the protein CASSQLAGGGYTF.

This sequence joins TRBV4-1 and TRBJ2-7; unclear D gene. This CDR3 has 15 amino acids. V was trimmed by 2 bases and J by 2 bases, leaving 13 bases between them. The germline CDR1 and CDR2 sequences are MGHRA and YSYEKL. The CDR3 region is CASSQSSQRAYEQYF. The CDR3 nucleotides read TGCGCCAGCAGCCAATCTTCACAGAGAGCCTACGAGCAGTACTTC.

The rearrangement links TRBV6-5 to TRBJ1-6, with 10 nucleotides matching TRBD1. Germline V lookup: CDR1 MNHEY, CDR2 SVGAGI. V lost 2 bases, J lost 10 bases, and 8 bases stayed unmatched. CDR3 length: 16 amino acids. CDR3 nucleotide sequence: TGTGCCAGCAGTTACAATAGACAGGGGGCAAGGTCACCCCTCCACTTT. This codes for CASSYNRQGARSPLHF.

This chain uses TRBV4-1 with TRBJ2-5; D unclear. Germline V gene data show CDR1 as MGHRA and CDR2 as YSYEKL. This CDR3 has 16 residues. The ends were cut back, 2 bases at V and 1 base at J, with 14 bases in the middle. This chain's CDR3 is CASSQSNLRTQETQYF. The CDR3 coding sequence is TGCGCCAGCAGCCAAAGTAATTTGCGAACCCAAGAGACCCAGTACTTC.

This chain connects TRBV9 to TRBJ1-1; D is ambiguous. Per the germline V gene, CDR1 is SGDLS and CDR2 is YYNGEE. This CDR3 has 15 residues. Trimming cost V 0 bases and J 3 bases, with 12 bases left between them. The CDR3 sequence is CASSVDVFPDTEAFF. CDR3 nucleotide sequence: TGTGCCAGCAGCGTAGACGTATTTCCGGACACTGAAGCTTTCTTT.

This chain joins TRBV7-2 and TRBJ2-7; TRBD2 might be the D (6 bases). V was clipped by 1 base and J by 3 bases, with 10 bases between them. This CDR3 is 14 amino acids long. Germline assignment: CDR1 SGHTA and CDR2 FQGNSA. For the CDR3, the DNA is TGTGCCAGCAGCTTAGTTGCGGGGAACTACGAGCAGTACTTC. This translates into CASSLVAGNYEQYF. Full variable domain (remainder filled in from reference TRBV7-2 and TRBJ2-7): GAGVSQSPSNKVTEKGKDVELRCDPISGHTALYWYRQSLGQGLEFLIYFQGNSAPDKSGLPSDRFSAERTGGSVSTLTIQRTQQEDSAVYLCASSLVAGNYEQYFGPGTRLTVT.

CDR3 in amino acids: CASSADRGPYNSPLHF. The DNA of the CDR3 is TGTGCCAGCAGCGCGGACAGGGGACCTTATAATTCACCCCTCCACTTT. The genes are TRBV9 and TRBJ1-6; 9 nucleotides align to TRBD1. The CDR3 has 16 amino acids. Trimming took 3 bases from V and 4 from J; bases not matched to a gene: 5. The germline V gene has CDR1 SGDLS and CDR2 YYNGEE.

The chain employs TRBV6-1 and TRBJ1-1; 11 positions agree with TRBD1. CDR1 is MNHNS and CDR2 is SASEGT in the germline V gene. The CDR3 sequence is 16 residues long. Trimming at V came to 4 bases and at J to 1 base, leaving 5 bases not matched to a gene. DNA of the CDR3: TGTGCCAGCAGTGGGGGACAGGGGGGACAGAACACTGAAGCTTTCTTT. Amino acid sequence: CASSGGQGGQNTEAFF.

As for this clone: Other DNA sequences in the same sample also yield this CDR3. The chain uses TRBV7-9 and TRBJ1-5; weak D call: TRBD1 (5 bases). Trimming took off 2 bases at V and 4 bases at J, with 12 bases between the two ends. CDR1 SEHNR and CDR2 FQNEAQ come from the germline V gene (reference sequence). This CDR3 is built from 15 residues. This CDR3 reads CASSLTGGGNQPQHF. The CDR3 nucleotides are TGTGCCAGCAGCTTAACTGGGGGGGGGAATCAGCCCCAGCATTTT.